What follows are 27 T cell receptor beta chains derived from one specimen sequenced in a study of PD-1 blockade in classical Hodgkin lymphoma (TCRdb year 2020). The sample's time point label, decoded: cycle 4 day 1 (C4D1), after six to seven weeks of nivolumab. Every trial patient had relapsed after autologous stem cell transplantation, and cohorts A, B and C differed in prior brentuximab vedotin exposure. To prepare the library, the immunoSEQ multiplex PCR assay was applied. The table comes from immuneACCESS by way of TCRdb, which keeps in-frame sequences with V and J called. Part of the clones is missing from these tables; in studies checked, under half for an unresolved V gene and the rest for unknown reasons. Within this sample are around 92,000 clones, with 83% of them counted one time only. The top ten clones comprise 15% to 20% of the sample. The specimen was peripheral blood mononuclear cells (PBMCs), collected before the fourth cycle of nivolumab. The receptors were sampled from a human donor with classical Hodgkin lymphoma.

The rearrangement joins TRBV18 to TRBJ2-7; 8 positions agree with TRBD1. There are 15 residues in the CDR3. Germline CDR1 and CDR2: KGHSH and LQKENI. V trimming: 3 bases; J trimming: 5 bases; junction bases outside the gene matches: 9. The CDR3, as DNA: TGTGCCAGCTCACCGAGCCCGACAGGGGTCAACGAGCAGTACTTC. Encoded protein: CASSPSPTGVNEQYF. Combining the CDR3 with reference TRBV18 and TRBJ2-7 gives the whole variable domain NAGVMQNPRHLVRRRGQEARLRCSPMKGHSHVYWYRQLPEEGLKFMVYLQKENIIDESGMPKERFSAEFPKEGPSILRIQQVVRGDSAAYFCASSPSPTGVNEQYFGPGTRLTVT.

This clone was counted a single time. The chain employs TRBV11-2 and TRBJ1-2; a weak D match, TRBD1 (6 bases). Germline lookup yields CDR1 SGHAT and CDR2 FQNNGV. This CDR3 contains 14 residues. V lost 4 bases and J 7 bases, leaving 16 bases between the germline ends. CDR3 nucleotide sequence: TGTGCCAGCAGCTCACAACAGGGTATTGGTGGCTACACCTTC. Translated, it gives CASSSQQGIGGYTF.

This clone was counted only a few times. The V gene is TRBV13, the J gene TRBJ2-1; 9 nucleotides match TRBD2. Germline V gene lookup returns CDR1 PRHDT and CDR2 FYEKMQ (reference sequence). CDR3 length: 14 amino acids. With 6 bases clipped from V and 6 bases from J, the junction kept 6 bases outside the gene matches. The CDR3 loop reads CASRRLAGTNEQFF. DNA of the CDR3: TGTGCCAGCAGAAGGCTAGCGGGAACCAATGAGCAGTTCTTC.

The J gene is TRBJ2-1, the V gene TRBV19; D ambiguous. The CDR3 has 16 amino acids. The germline V and J ends were trimmed by 4 bases and 0 bases, with 13 bases remaining between them. Germline V gives CDR1 LNHDA, CDR2 SQIVND (reference sequence). The CDR3 DNA sequence: TGTGCCAGTAGTAGAGACCTACCTAGCTCCTACAATGAGCAGTTCTTC. It yields the protein CASSRDLPSSYNEQFF.

This sequence joins TRBV7-7 and TRBJ2-1; perhaps TRBD2 as D (5 bases). This CDR3 has 13 residues. V was cut by 5 bases and J by 8 bases, with 13 bases left in between. Germline V gene data show CDR1 as SSHAT and CDR2 as FNYEAQ (reference sequence). CDR3 in amino acids: CASSRFLRDEQFF. In DNA form, the CDR3 reads TGTGCCAGCAGCCGTTTTTTGAGGGATGAGCAGTTCTTC.

The chain recombines TRBV5-4 with TRBJ1-2, with 8 bases aligning to TRBD1. Germline CDR1 is SGHNT and CDR2 is YYREEE (reference sequence). There are 14 residues in the CDR3. Unmatched junction bases numbered 3, after V lost 3 bases and J lost 2 bases. Here the CDR3 DNA reads TGTGCCAGCAGCTCTGGACAGGGAAACTATGGCTACACCTTC. It is translated as CASSSGQGNYGYTF.

This clone was detected only a few times. This chain links TRBV15 with TRBJ1-2; the D is unclear. CDR1 is LNHNV and CDR2 is YYDKDF in the germline V gene (reference sequence). The CDR3 loop spans 14 amino acids. Trimming pared 0 bases from V and 8 bases from J, leaving 13 bases between. This chain's CDR3 is CATSRDQDPRGYTF. The CDR3 bases are TGTGCCACCAGCAGAGATCAAGATCCGAGGGGCTACACCTTC.

CDR3 residues: CASTQGKVPEQFF. The CDR3 coding sequence is TGTGCCAGCACGCAGGGGAAGGTACCTGAGCAGTTCTTC. The chain combines TRBV7-9 with TRBJ2-1; perhaps TRBD1 as D (6 bases). CDR1 SEHNR and CDR2 FQNEAQ come from the germline V gene (reference sequence). This CDR3 spans 13 amino acids. V lost 7 bases to trimming and J lost 9 bases, with 16 bases between them.

V usage is TRBV29-1 and J usage is TRBJ1-2, with 7 bases fitting TRBD1. The CDR3 has 14 residues. Trimming at V came to 4 bases and at J to 7 bases, leaving 12 bases not matched to a gene. Per the germline V gene, CDR1 is SQVTM and CDR2 is ANQGSEA. The CDR3 nucleotides read TGCAGCGTTGTAAGACAGGGAATCTACTCTGGCTACACCTTC. Its translation: CSVVRQGIYSGYTF.

The chain employs TRBV5-1 and TRBJ2-5; D might be TRBD2 (6 bases). Trimming removed 4 bases at V and 3 bases at J, with 13 bases between. Germline values: CDR1 SGHRS, CDR2 YFSETQ. The CDR3 runs to 14 residues. The CDR3 loop is CASSPERAEETQYF. The DNA of the CDR3 is TGCGCCAGCAGCCCGGAGCGGGCGGAAGAGACCCAGTACTTC.

The chain links TRBV7-9 to TRBJ2-7; D remains unclear. Trimming left V 5 bases short and J 0 bases short, with 8 bases between. Per the germline V gene, CDR1 is SEHNR and CDR2 is FQNEAQ (reference sequence). There are 13 residues in the CDR3. The CDR3 loop reads CASSPPASYEQYF. CDR3 DNA sequence: TGTGCCAGCAGCCCCCCAGCCTCCTACGAGCAGTACTTC.

This chain joins TRBV27 and TRBJ1-4, with D uncertain. The CDR3 sequence is 15 residues long. Per the germline V gene, CDR1 is MNHEY and CDR2 is SMNVEV (reference sequence). The germline V and J ends were trimmed by 2 bases and 0 bases, with 7 bases remaining between them. The CDR3 DNA reads TGTGCCAGCAGTTTAGGGCCCTCAACTAATGAAAAACTGTTTTTT. It is translated as CASSLGPSTNEKLFF.

The chain combines TRBV10-3 with TRBJ2-1, with 9 positions matching TRBD2. The CDR3 loop spans 15 amino acids. CDR1 is ENHRY and CDR2 is SYGVKD in the germline V gene. J lost 6 bases, V lost 4 bases, and 7 bases had no gene match. In DNA form, the CDR3 reads TGTGCCATCAGTGGGGGGCTAGCGGGGATCAATGAGCAGTTCTTC. It codes for CAISGGLAGINEQFF.

The chain has TRBV5-5 and TRBJ2-2; D unresolved. V was clipped by 3 bases and J by 5 bases, with 8 bases between them. This CDR3 contains 13 residues. The V gene's germline CDR1 is SGHKS and CDR2 YYEKEE (reference sequence). The CDR3 spells CASSSLQTGELFF. The CDR3 DNA reads as TGTGCCAGCAGCTCACTACAGACCGGGGAGCTGTTTTTT. The variable domain in full, completed from reference TRBV5-5 and TRBJ2-2, reads DAGVTQSPTHLIKTRGQQVTLRCSPISGHKSVSWYQQVLGQGPQFIFQYYEKEERGRGNFPDRFSARQFPNYSSELNVNALLLGDSALYLCASSSLQTGELFFGEGSRLTVL.

This chain uses TRBV6-1 with TRBJ2-1; D is possibly TRBD1 (6 bases). Between the trimmed V and J ends, which lost 5 bases and 0 bases, there was a span of 11 bases. Germline assignment: CDR1 MNHNS and CDR2 SASEGT. CDR3 length equals 15 residues. DNA for the CDR3: TGTGCCAGCAGTCAACACAGGGTCTCCTACAATGAGCAGTTCTTC. Translated: CASSQHRVSYNEQFF.

The chain employs TRBV28 and TRBJ2-2, with 9 bases fitting TRBD1. The CDR3 has 16 residues. The J segment lost 7 bases and the V segment lost 1 base, leaving 7 bases of the junction unmatched. Germline values: CDR1 MDHEN, CDR2 SYDVKM. The chain's CDR3 is CASSLFGQGRVGELFF. CDR3 DNA: TGTGCCAGCAGTTTATTCGGACAGGGGAGGGTCGGGGAGCTGTTTTTT. The entire variable domain, with the rest obtained from reference TRBV28 and TRBJ2-2, is as follows: DVKVTQSSRYLVKRTGEKVFLECVQDMDHENMFWYRQDPGLGLRLIYFSYDVKMKEKGDIPEGYSVSREKKERFSLILESASTNQTSMYLCASSLFGQGRVGELFFGEGSRLTVL.

The chain carries TRBV29-1 and TRBJ2-3; 7 bases are shared with TRBD1. The junction had 6 bases not matched to a gene; V was cut back by 3 bases and J by 6 bases. The CDR3 loop spans 13 amino acids. Per germline, CDR1 SQVTM and CDR2 ANQGSEA. The CDR3 DNA reads TGCAGCGTTGACCAGGGGGATTCGGATACGCAGTATTTT. Translation: CSVDQGDSDTQYF.

The chain couples TRBV18 to TRBJ2-1; possible D gene TRBD2, 6 bases. Germline lookup yields CDR1 KGHSH and CDR2 LQKENI. There are 14 residues in the CDR3. The V and J ends lost 3 bases and 10 bases respectively, with 16 bases between them. CDR3 protein: CASSPRSGGEEQFF. CDR3 nucleotides: TGTGCCAGCTCACCTAGGTCAGGCGGGGAAGAGCAGTTCTTC.

V is TRBV5-1 and J is TRBJ2-2; TRBD2 is a possible D gene (5 bases). Trimming left V 4 bases short and J 6 bases short, with 16 bases between. In germline, CDR1 is SGHRS, CDR2 YFSETQ. This CDR3 contains 15 residues. The CDR3 DNA follows: TGCGCCAGCAGCGATTTAGGCATCGGGGCCGGGGAGCTGTTTTTT. As protein: CASSDLGIGAGELFF.

The J gene is TRBJ1-1, the V gene TRBV11-2, with a possible D match to TRBD1 (5 bases). Per germline, CDR1 SGHAT and CDR2 FQNNGV. The CDR3 consists of 13 residues. The ends were cut back, 5 bases at V and 7 bases at J, with 14 bases in the middle. CDR3 in amino acids: CASSHLGDGEAFF. Here the CDR3 DNA reads TGTGCCAGCAGCCACCTGGGGGATGGTGAAGCTTTCTTT.

V usage is TRBV5-1 and J usage is TRBJ2-1, with 11 bases lining up with TRBD2. Germline V gene data show CDR1 as SGHRS and CDR2 as YFSETQ. Trimming cost V 4 bases and J 7 bases; bases outside gene matches: 10. The CDR3 extends over 16 amino acids. DNA of the CDR3: TGCGCCAGCAGCCCCATAGCGGGAGGGCAGACTAATGAGCAGTTCTTC. Protein: CASSPIAGGQTNEQFF.

This clone was observed once. The chain couples TRBV10-3 to TRBJ2-7; 8 nucleotides agree with TRBD1. Germline CDR1 reads ENHRY; CDR2 reads SYGVKD. J lost 4 bases, V lost 4 bases, and 3 bases had no gene match. The CDR3 spans 13 residues. CDR3: CAISARGLYEQYF. The CDR3 DNA follows: TGTGCCATCAGTGCCAGGGGGCTATACGAGCAGTACTTC.

The chain joins TRBV5-5 to TRBJ2-1, with D hard to call. CDR1 and CDR2 from the germline V gene are SGHKS and YYEKEE (reference sequence). The CDR3 is made up of 15 amino acids. The ends were cut back, 3 bases at V and 0 bases at J, with 10 bases in the middle. CDR3 DNA: TGTGCCAGCAGCTCACTCAGGAGCTCCTACAATGAGCAGTTCTTC. Amino acid sequence: CASSSLRSSYNEQFF.

This rearrangement joins TRBV2 to TRBJ2-5; D remains ambiguous. The CDR3 sequence is 11 residues long. Deletions cut 7 bases from V and 0 bases from J, with 3 bases between. Per germline, CDR1 SNHLY and CDR2 FYNNEI. The DNA of the CDR3 is TGTGCCAGCAAGTACCAAGAGACCCAGTACTTC. The encoded protein is CASKYQETQYF.

The V and J genes are TRBV30 and TRBJ2-2, with unresolved D. V lost 1 base and J 4 bases, leaving 10 bases between the germline ends. The V gene's germline CDR1 is GTSNPN and CDR2 SVGIG (reference sequence). This CDR3 is built from 14 residues. CDR3 DNA sequence: TGTGCCTGGAGTGGGCTCCTCGGCACCGGGGAGCTGTTTTTT. This gives the protein CAWSGLLGTGELFF.

CDR3 loop: CAISESPANTGELFF. The CDR3 DNA reads TGTGCCATCAGTGAGTCCCCCGCGAACACCGGGGAGCTGTTTTTT. The J gene is TRBJ2-2, the V gene TRBV10-3; D is unresolved. V was clipped by 0 bases and J by 0 bases, with 5 bases between them. Germline assignment: CDR1 ENHRY and CDR2 SYGVKD. The CDR3 extends over 15 amino acids.

The chain couples TRBV11-3 to TRBJ2-1, with D possibly matching TRBD2 (6 bases). Per germline, CDR1 SGHNT and CDR2 YENEEA. The CDR3 extends over 15 amino acids. V lost 1 base, J lost 3 bases, and 10 bases lay in between. The CDR3 DNA reads TGTGCCAGCAGCTTAGGGGGGGTTTACTACAATGAGCAGTTCTTC. Residues: CASSLGGVYYNEQFF.